This T cell receptor beta chain originates from a study of CD8 T cells in Susac syndrome. Per the germline V gene, CDR1 is SGHVS and CDR2 is FNYEAQ. The V end was cut by 0 bases, the J end by 1 base, with 16 bases between. The CDR3 has 17 residues. The patients who served as multiple sclerosis controls were treatment-naive and had stable or active relapsing-remitting disease that fulfilled the revised McDonald criteria. Bulk CD8+ and CD4+ cells came from magnetic negative isolation; CD8+ TEMRA by FACS. After extraction with the RNeasy kit, about 0.45 to 1 ug of the RNA was reverse transcribed using random hexamers. Multiplex immunoSEQ PCR targeted 54 Vbeta and 13 Jbeta TCR beta segments. TCRdb re-derived calls from the immunoSEQ multiplex PCR reads in MiXCR, one entry per CDR3 protein. The table lists about 300,000 distinct CDR3 sequences, around 85% of them singletons.

The clonotype originates from a human donor with multiple sclerosis. V usage is TRBV7-6 and J usage is TRBJ2-7; D tentatively reads TRBD1 or TRBD2 (5 bases each). What was sequenced was CD8+ T cells from PBMCs. The CDR3 region is CASSLAKVGAGSYEQYF. CDR3 in DNA: TGTGCCAGCAGCTTAGCGAAGGTCGGGGCCGGTTCCTACGAGCAGTACTTC.